This T cell receptor beta chain was profiled in a study of beta chain features in type 1 diabetes. General study results and limits: Type 1 diabetes patients had TCRB CDR3s that were shorter (moderately but significantly so) in all four CD4+ subsets.

CDR3 length: 14 amino acids. J lost 2 bases, V lost 6 bases, and 7 bases had no gene match. The germline CDR1 and CDR2 sequences are MDHEN and SYDVKM. As every portion of the isolated RNA was reverse transcribed, the sequencing read expressed TCRB transcripts. Libraries were prepared by immunoSEQ multiplex PCR; TCRdb keeps only in-frame clonotypes and omits some of them. This table holds 200,000 to 300,000 clones, 20% found once. In the case of this clone: Its antigen is unidentified.

The rearrangement joins TRBV28 to TRBJ2-7, with 7 bases matching TRBD2. Sequencing was carried out using naive CD4+ T cells from blood. The receptor was isolated from a woman aged 40 to 49 with type 1 diabetes. Here the CDR3 DNA reads TGTGCCAGCAGGAGGGCCAGCGGGACCTACGAGCAGTACTTC. Amino acid sequence: CASRRASGTYEQYF.